The entry below describes one TCR beta chain. Its antigen is not known. This CDR3 spans 16 amino acids. V trimming: 5 bases; J trimming: 9 bases; junction bases outside the gene matches: 11. The germline V gene encodes CDR1 SNHLY and CDR2 FYNNEI. Anyone with autoimmune disease history or systemic immunosuppression was excluded. This entry belongs to a study of OX40 agonist ivuxolimab in advanced cancers. Across the study: Males comprised 82.7% of the group, whose mean age was roughly 64 years (range about 20 to 79).

Only in-frame clones appear in the TCRdb table, and some are missing; sequencing was by immunoSEQ multiplex PCR. The table records about 34,000 clones, roughly 80% of them present only once. Study-level points and caveats: Low levels of normalized T-cell clonal expansion also appeared in some nonresponders.

Material: CD4+ or CD8+ T cells sorted from blood, obtained in a trial of the OX40 agonist ivuxolimab. The gene calls are TRBV2 and TRBJ2-4; 12 bases agree with TRBD2. The TCR sequence derives from an adult with an advanced solid tumor such as melanoma, head and neck, liver or kidney cancer. CDR3 DNA sequence: TGTGCCAGCAGTAGACTAGCGGGAGTGGGGGAAAGCATTCAGTACTTC. This sequence encodes CASSRLAGVGESIQYF.